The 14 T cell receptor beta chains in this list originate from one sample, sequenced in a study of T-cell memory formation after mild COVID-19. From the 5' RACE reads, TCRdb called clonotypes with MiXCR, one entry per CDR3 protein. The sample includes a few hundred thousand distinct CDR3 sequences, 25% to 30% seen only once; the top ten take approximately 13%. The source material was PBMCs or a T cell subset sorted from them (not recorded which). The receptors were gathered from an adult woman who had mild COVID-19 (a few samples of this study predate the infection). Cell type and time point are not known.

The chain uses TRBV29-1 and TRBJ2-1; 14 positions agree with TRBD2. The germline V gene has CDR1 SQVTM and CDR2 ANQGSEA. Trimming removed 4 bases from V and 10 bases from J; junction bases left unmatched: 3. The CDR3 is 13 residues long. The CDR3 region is CSVGLAGGREQFF. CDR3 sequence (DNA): TGCAGCGTTGGACTAGCGGGGGGGCGGGAGCAGTTCTTC.

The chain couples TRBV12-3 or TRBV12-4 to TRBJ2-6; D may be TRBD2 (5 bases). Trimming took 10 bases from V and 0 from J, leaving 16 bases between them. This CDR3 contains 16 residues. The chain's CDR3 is CAITLRGISGANVLTF. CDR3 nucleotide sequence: TGTGCCATCACCCTCCGGGGTATCTCTGGGGCCAACGTCCTGACTTTC.

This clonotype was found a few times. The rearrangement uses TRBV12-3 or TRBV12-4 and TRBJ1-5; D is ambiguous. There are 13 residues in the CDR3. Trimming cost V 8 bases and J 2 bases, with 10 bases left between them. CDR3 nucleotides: TGTGCCAGCCGGAGCCAGGGCAATCAGCCCCAGCATTTT. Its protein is CASRSQGNQPQHF.

CDR3 nucleotide sequence: TGTGCCAGCAGTGAAGGTGGCAACCTCCGGGCTTTCTTT. It is translated as CASSEGGNLRAFF. The J gene is TRBJ1-1, the V gene TRBV6-1; D gene ambiguous. The CDR3 extends over 13 amino acids. Germline V CDR1 and CDR2: MNHNS, SASEGT. With 1 base removed from V and 11 bases from J, the gap between germline ends came to 14 bases.

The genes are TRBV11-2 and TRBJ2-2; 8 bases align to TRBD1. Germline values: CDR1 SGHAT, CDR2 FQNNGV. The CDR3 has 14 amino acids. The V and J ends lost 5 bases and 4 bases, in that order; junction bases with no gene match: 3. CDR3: CASSVDRGTGELFF. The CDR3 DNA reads TGTGCCAGCAGCGTCGACAGGGGCACCGGGGAGCTGTTTTTT.

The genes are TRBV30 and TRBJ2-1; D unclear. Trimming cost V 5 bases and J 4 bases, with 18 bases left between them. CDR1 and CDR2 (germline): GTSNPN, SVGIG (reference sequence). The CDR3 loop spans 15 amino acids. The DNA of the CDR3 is TGTGCCTGGTGGGCGGAGACGTCGATTTACAATGAGCAGTTCTTC. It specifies CAWWAETSIYNEQFF.

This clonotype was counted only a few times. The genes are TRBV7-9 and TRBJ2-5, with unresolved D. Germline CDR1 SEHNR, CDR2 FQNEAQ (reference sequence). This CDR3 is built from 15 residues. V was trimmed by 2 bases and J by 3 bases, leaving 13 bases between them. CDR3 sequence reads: CASSLSERGEETQYF. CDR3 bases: TGTGCCAGCAGCTTAAGTGAACGTGGGGAAGAGACCCAGTACTTC.

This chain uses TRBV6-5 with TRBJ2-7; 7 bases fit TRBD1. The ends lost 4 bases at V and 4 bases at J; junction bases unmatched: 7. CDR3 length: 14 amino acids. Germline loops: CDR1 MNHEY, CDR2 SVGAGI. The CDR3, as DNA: TGTGCCAGCAGTTTCCGGGACAGCGGATACGAGCAGTACTTC. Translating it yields CASSFRDSGYEQYF.

The CDR3 loop is CAISEHGNHNEQFF. The DNA of the CDR3 is TGTGCCATCAGTGAGCACGGGAACCACAATGAGCAGTTCTTC. The chain has TRBV10-3 and TRBJ2-1; D perhaps matches TRBD2 (5 bases). The CDR3 is 14 amino acids. The germline V gene encodes CDR1 ENHRY and CDR2 SYGVKD. The V end lost 2 bases, the J end lost 5 bases, and 10 bases lay between the germline ends.

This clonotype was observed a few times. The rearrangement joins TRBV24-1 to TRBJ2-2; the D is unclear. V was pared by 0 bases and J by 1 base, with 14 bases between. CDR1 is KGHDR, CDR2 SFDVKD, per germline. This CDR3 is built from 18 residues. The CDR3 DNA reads TGTGCCACCAGTGATTTGCAGGTGGATGGAGAGAACACCGGGGAGCTGTTTTTT. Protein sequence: CATSDLQVDGENTGELFF.

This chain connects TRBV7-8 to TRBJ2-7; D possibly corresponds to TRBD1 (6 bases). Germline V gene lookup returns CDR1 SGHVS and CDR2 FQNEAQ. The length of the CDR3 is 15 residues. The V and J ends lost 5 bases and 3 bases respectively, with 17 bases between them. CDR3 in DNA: TGTGCCAGCAGCCCGCAAAGGGACACACTCTACGAGCAGTACTTC. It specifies CASSPQRDTLYEQYF.

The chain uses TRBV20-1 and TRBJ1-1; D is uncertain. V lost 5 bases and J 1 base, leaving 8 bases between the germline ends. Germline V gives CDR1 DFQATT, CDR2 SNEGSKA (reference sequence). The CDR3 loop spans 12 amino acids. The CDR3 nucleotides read TGCAGTGCTTACGGACCGAACACTGAAGCTTTCTTT. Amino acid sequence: CSAYGPNTEAFF.

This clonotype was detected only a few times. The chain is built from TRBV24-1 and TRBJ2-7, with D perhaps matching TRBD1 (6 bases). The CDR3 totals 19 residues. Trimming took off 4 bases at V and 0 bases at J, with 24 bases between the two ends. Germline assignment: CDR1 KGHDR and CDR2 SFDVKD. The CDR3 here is CATSERTAPTFKSSYEQYF. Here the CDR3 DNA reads TGTGCCACCAGTGAACGGACAGCCCCGACTTTCAAGAGCTCCTACGAGCAGTACTTC.

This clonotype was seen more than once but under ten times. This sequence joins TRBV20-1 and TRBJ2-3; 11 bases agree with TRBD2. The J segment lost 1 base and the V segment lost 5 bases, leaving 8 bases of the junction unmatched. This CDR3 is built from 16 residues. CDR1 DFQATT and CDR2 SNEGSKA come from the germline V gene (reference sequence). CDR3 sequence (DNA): TGCAGTGCTGTACTCCCGGGACTAGCGGGCACAGATACGCAGTATTTT. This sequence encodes CSAVLPGLAGTDTQYF.